This T cell receptor beta chain comes out of a study of shared T cell receptors in the human thymus. The repertoire was sequenced with immunoSEQ multiplex PCR; TCRdb's copy has only in-frame clones and lacks some. The sample lists roughly 660,000 clones; roughly 88% were seen once. The same data also went into a second study, on human thymus T cells. That paper notes: Having surgery to correct congenital heart defects, healthy Finnish infants acted as the donors. Resected material from corrective heart surgery provided the thymus tissue analysed. Within thymic and blood repertoires, V and J gene usage appeared to be biased. Related research examined unrelated individuals and reported that their thymic repertoires overlapped highly.

Sequencing used thymocytes. This sequence was found in a boy less than two years old with a congenital heart defect.

CDR3 DNA: TGTGCCAGCAGTTTGTTGCGGCCTAATTCACCCCTCCACTTT. It translates to CASSLLRPNSPLHF. V and J are TRBV27 and TRBJ1-6, with D hard to call. CDR3 length equals 14 residues. Looked up from germline, CDR1 is MNHEY and CDR2 is SMNVEV (reference sequence). V gave up 3 bases and J gave up 6 bases, with 9 bases separating them.